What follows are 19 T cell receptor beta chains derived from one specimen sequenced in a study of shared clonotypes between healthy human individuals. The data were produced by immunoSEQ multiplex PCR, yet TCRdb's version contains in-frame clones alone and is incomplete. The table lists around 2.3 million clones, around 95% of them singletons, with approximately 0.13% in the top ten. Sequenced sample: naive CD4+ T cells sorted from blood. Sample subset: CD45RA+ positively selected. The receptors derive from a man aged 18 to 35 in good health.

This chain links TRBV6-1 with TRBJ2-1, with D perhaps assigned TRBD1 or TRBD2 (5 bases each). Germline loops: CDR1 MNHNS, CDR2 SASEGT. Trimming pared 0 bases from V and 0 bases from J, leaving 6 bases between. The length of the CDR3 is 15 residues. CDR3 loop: CASSEAGDSYNEQFF. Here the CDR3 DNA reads TGTGCCAGCAGTGAAGCGGGGGACTCCTACAATGAGCAGTTCTTC.

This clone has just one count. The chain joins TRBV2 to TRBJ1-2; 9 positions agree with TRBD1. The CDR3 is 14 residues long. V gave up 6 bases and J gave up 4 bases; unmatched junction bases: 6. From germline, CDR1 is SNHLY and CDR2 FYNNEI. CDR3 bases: TGTGCCAGCAGGGACAGGGGTATAGGCTATGGCTACACCTTC. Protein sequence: CASRDRGIGYGYTF.

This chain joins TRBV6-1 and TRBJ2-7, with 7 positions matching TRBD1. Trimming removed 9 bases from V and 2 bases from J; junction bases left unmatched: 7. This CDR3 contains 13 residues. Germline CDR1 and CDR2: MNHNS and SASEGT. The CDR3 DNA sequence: TGTGCCAGATCACAGGGGCCTACCTACGAGCAGTACTTC. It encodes CARSQGPTYEQYF.

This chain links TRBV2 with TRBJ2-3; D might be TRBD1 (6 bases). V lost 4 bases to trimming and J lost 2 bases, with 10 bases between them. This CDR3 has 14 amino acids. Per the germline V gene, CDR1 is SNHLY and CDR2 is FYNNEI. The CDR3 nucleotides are TGTGCCAGCAGTGGGGGGCGGGTCACAGATACGCAGTATTTT. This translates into CASSGGRVTDTQYF.

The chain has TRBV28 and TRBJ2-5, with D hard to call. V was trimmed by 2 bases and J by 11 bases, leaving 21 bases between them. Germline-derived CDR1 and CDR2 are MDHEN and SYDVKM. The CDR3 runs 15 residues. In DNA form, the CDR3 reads TGTGCCAGCAGTTTACCCCCCTGGCTGATCGGGTCGCAGTACTTC. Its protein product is CASSLPPWLIGSQYF.

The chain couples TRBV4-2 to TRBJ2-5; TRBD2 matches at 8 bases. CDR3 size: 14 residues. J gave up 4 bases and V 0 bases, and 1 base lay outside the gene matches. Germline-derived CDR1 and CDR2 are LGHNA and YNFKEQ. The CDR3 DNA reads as TGTGCCAGCAGCCAAGACGGGGGGGCAGAGACCCAGTACTTC. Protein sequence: CASSQDGGAETQYF.

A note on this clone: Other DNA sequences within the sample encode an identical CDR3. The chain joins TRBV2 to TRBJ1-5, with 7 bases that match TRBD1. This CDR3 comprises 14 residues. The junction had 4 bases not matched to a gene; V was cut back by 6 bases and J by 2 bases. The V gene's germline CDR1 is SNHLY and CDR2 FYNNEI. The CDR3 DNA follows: TGTGCCAGCAGCCTCGGACAGGGCAATCAGCCCCAGCATTTT. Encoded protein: CASSLGQGNQPQHF.

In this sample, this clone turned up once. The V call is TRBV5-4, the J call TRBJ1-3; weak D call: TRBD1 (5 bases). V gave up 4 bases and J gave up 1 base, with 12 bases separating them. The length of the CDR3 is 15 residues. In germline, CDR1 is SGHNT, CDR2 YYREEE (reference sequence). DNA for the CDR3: TGTGCCAGCAGCCTCACGGGACCGTCTGGAAACACCATATATTTT. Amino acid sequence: CASSLTGPSGNTIYF.

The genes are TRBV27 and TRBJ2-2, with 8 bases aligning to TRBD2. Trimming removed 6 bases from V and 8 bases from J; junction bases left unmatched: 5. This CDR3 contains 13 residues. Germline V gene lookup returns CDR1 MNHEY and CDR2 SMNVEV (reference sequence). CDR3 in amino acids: CASRLAVEGELFF. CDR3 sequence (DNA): TGTGCCAGCAGACTAGCGGTTGAAGGGGAGCTGTTTTTT.

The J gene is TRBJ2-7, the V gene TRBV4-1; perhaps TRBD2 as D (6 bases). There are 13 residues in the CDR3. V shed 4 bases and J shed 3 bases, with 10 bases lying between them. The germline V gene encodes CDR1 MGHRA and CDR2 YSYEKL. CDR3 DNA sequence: TGCGCCAGCAGCCCGCGGGGAGGCTACGAGCAGTACTTC. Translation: CASSPRGGYEQYF.

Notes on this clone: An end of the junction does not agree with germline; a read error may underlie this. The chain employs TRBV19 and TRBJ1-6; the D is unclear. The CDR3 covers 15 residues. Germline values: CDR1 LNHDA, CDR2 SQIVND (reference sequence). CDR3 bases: TGTGCCAGTAGTATAGGAAAAGGGAGAAATTTACCCCTCCACTTT. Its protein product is CASSIGKGRNLPLHF.

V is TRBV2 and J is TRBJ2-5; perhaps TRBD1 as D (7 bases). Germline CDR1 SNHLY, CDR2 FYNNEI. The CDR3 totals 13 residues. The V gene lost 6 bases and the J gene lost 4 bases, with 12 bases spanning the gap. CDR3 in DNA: TGTGCCAGCAGAGCAGGGGGAGGAGAGACCCAGTACTTC. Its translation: CASRAGGGETQYF.

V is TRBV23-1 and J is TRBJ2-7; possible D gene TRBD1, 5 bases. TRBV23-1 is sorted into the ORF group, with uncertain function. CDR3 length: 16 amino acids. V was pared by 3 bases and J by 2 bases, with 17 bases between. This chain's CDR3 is CASSQSWGQPPYEQYF. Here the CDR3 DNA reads TGCGCCAGCAGTCAGTCTTGGGGCCAGCCACCCTACGAGCAGTACTTC.

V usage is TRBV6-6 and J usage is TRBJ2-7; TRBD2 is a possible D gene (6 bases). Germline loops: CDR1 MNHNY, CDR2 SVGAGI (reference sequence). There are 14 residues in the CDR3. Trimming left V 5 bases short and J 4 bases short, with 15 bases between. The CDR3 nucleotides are TGTGCCAGCAGTAAGCCGGGACTGCAATACGAGCAGTACTTC. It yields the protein CASSKPGLQYEQYF.

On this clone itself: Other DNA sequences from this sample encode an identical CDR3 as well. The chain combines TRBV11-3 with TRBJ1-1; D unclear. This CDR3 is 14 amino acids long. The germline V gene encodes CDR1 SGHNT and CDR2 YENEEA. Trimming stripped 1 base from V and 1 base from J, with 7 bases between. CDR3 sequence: CASSLGAGNTEAFF. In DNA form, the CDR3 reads TGTGCCAGCAGCTTAGGGGCCGGGAACACTGAAGCTTTCTTT.

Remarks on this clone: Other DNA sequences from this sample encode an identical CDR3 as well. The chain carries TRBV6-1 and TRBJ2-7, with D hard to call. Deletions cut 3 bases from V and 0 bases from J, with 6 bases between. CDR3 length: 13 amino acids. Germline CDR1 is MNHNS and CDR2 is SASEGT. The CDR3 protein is CASSDSSSYEQYF. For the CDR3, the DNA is TGTGCCAGCAGTGACAGCAGCTCCTACGAGCAGTACTTC.

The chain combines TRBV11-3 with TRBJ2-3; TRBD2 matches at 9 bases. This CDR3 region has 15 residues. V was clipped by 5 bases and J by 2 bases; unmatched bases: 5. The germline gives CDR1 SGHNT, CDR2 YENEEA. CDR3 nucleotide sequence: TGTGCCAGCAGCCCGAGACTAGCGGACACAGATACGCAGTATTTT. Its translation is CASSPRLADTDTQYF.

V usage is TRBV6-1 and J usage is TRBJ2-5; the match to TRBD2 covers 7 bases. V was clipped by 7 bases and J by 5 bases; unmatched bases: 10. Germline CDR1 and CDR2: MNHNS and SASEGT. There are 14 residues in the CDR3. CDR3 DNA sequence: TGTGCCAGCACCAGTGGGGGGGTCGGGGAGACCCAGTACTTC. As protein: CASTSGGVGETQYF.

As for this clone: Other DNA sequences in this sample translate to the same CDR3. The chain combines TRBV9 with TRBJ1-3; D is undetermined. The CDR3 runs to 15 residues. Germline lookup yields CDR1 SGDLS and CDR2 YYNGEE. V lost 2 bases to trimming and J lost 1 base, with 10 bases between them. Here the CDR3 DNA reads TGTGCCAGCAGCGTTGAAGCCTTATCTGGAAACACCATATATTTT. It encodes CASSVEALSGNTIYF. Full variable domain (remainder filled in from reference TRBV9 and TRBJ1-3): DSGVTQTPKHLITATGQRVTLRCSPRSGDLSVYWYQQSLDQGLQFLIQYYNGEERAKGNILERFSAQQFPDLHSELNLSSLELGDSALYFCASSVEALSGNTIYFGEGSWLTVV.